This record covers a single T cell receptor beta chain. Its specificity is not known. Germline loops: CDR1 SNHLY, CDR2 FYNNEI. The ends were cut back, 4 bases at V and 11 bases at J, with 15 bases in the middle. The CDR3 is 12 residues long. This entry comes from a study of blood T cells in healthy people across ages. Study context: Every two T cells gave about one barcoded beta molecule via template switching.

The sample providers were healthy Caucasian people from Russia, aged about 6 to 100. Whole-study results and caveats: The study found more naive CD4+ cells and higher diversity in long-lived than aged donors. PBMCs that were unsorted prevented a conclusive naive versus antigen-experienced comparison.

PCR was performed a second time for about 6 to 12 cycles using a sample-barcoded 5' primer and a J-beta primer mix. MiXCR, run by TCRdb on the 5' RACE reads, gives a single entry per CDR3 protein. The sample includes almost 1 million distinct CDR3 sequences, roughly 51% of them seen just once. Sequencing used blood. The clonotype comes from a woman aged 60 to 75 in good health. This chain connects TRBV2 to TRBJ2-7; D call uncertain. CDR3 sequence (DNA): TGTGCCAGCAGTGTCCCCCCCCGTGACGAGTACTTC. Its translation: CASSVPPRDEYF.